This T cell receptor (beta chain) appears in the sequencing data of a study of blood T cell repertoires in COVID-19. About the research overall: The study drew acute and convalescent COVID-19 samples from the United States, Italy and Spain.

CDR1 and CDR2 (germline): SEHNR, FQNEAQ (reference sequence). The V end was cut by 5 bases, the J end by 3 bases, with 10 bases between. CDR3 length equals 13 residues. Profiling relied on immunoSEQ multiplex PCR, and the TCRdb table lists in-frame clones only, not all of them. The data show some 300,000 clones, about nine tenths seen once. The sequenced sample consisted of peripheral blood. The receptor comes from a woman aged 30 to 39 who had recovered from COVID-19. The V call is TRBV7-9, the J call TRBJ1-2; D remains ambiguous. The CDR3 DNA reads as TGTGCCAGCAGCCAAACCGGGGACTATGGCTACACCTTC. The encoded protein is CASSQTGDYGYTF.